The 28 T cell receptor beta chains reported below all come from one sample, sequenced in a study of T cell responses to AZD1222 COVID-19 vaccine. The method was immunoSEQ multiplex PCR; TCRdb's version includes in-frame clones alone and lacks a portion of them. The data contain about 70,000 clones, around 84% of them singletons. This specimen consisted of peripheral blood, obtained on day 0 of AZD1222 vaccination. All receptors come from an adult in good health.

V gene TRBV19 combines with J gene TRBJ1-5, with 11 bases matching TRBD1. V was pared by 5 bases and J by 5 bases, with 8 bases of the junction left unmatched. This CDR3 is 16 amino acids long. Looked up from germline, CDR1 is LNHDA and CDR2 is SQIVND (reference sequence). The CDR3 DNA is TGTGCCAGTAGTCGAACCGGGACAGGGGGTTATCAGCCCCAGCATTTT. Translation: CASSRTGTGGYQPQHF.

The chain couples TRBV5-6 to TRBJ2-7, with D possibly TRBD1 on 6 matching bases. Germline V lookup: CDR1 SGHDT, CDR2 YYEEEE. Trimming stripped 2 bases from V and 2 bases from J, with 11 bases between. The CDR3 extends over 14 amino acids. CDR3 sequence: CASSFGTQAYEQYF. The CDR3 region has the DNA TGTGCCAGCAGCTTCGGGACACAAGCCTACGAGCAGTACTTC.

V usage is TRBV6-5 and J usage is TRBJ2-7, with D maybe TRBD2 (5 bases). The V and J ends lost 6 bases and 3 bases respectively, with 12 bases between them. Germline CDR1 is MNHEY and CDR2 is SVGAGI. This CDR3 is 13 amino acids long. DNA for the CDR3: TGTGCCAGCAGCCGACACCGGGACTACGAGCAGTACTTC. This codes for CASSRHRDYEQYF.

This chain uses TRBV4-2 with TRBJ2-6; TRBD1 might be the D (5 bases). Looked up from germline, CDR1 is LGHNA and CDR2 is YNFKEQ. The CDR3 length is 16 residues. V gave up 7 bases and J gave up 0 bases, with 13 bases separating them. In nucleotides, the CDR3 is TGTGCCAGCAAAAGTGACAGTTCCTCTGGGGCCAACGTCCTGACTTTC. It encodes CASKSDSSSGANVLTF.

The gene calls are TRBV19 and TRBJ1-2; D not resolved. In germline, CDR1 is LNHDA, CDR2 SQIVND (reference sequence). The ends were cut back, 5 bases at V and 3 bases at J, with 13 bases in the middle. The CDR3 covers 14 residues. CDR3 DNA: TGTGCCAGTAGTGTACTCGGACCTTACTATGGCTACACCTTC. It encodes CASSVLGPYYGYTF.

V gene TRBV11-3 combines with J gene TRBJ2-1; 11 bases line up with TRBD2. The CDR3 is 19 amino acids. CDR1 is SGHNT and CDR2 is YENEEA in the germline V gene. Losses at the gene ends were 0 bases for V and 2 bases for J; bases not matched to a gene: 9. CDR3 coding DNA: TGTGCCAGCAGCTTAGACCCTGATGCTAGCGGGAGGCCCTACAATGAGCAGTTCTTC. Protein product: CASSLDPDASGRPYNEQFF.

This clone is a singleton in its sample. The chain uses TRBV15 and TRBJ1-2, with D maybe TRBD1 (5 bases). The CDR3 spans 14 residues. V gave up 5 bases and J gave up 0 bases, with 10 bases separating them. Germline-derived CDR1 and CDR2 are LNHNV and YYDKDF (reference sequence). The CDR3, as DNA: TGTGCCACCAGCCGCGGGGGGTCTAACTATGGCTACACCTTC. Amino acid sequence: CATSRGGSNYGYTF. The whole variable domain, filled in from reference TRBV15 and TRBJ1-2, reads DAMVIQNPRYQVTQFGKPVTLSCSQTLNHNVMYWYQQKSSQAPKLLFHYYDKDFNNEADTPDNFQSRRPNTSFCFLDIRSPGLGDTAMYLCATSRGGSNYGYTFGSGTRLTVV.

CDR3 protein: CASSQGPSLYGYTF. The CDR3 nucleotides read TGTGCCAGCAGCCAGGGACCGAGCCTTTATGGCTACACCTTC. The J gene is TRBJ1-2, the V gene TRBV5-8, with D tentatively TRBD1 (5 bases). CDR1 is SGHTS, CDR2 YDEGEE, per germline. Trimming removed 4 bases at V and 5 bases at J, with 15 bases between. This CDR3 spans 14 amino acids.

The chain links TRBV18 to TRBJ1-2; no clear D. V lost 3 bases and J 0 bases, leaving 11 bases between the germline ends. The CDR3 length is 15 residues. Germline V gene lookup returns CDR1 KGHSH and CDR2 LQKENI. The CDR3 spells CASSPLMEANYGYTF. The CDR3 nucleotides are TGTGCCAGCTCACCCCTCATGGAAGCTAACTATGGCTACACCTTC.

The CDR3 region has the DNA TGTGCCAGCAGCCAACTAGATCGCTATGGCTACACCTTC. Translation gives CASSQLDRYGYTF. The chain joins TRBV3-1 (or the pseudogene TRBV3-2) to TRBJ1-2; D not resolved. Per germline, CDR1 LGHDT and CDR2 YNNKEL (reference sequence). The CDR3 is made up of 13 amino acids. V was shortened by 2 bases and J by 4 bases, with 8 bases between the two germline ends.

This chain joins TRBV2 and TRBJ1-1; 8 bases are shared with TRBD1. Germline V CDR1 and CDR2: SNHLY, FYNNEI. The ends lost 6 bases at V and 6 bases at J; junction bases unmatched: 6. The CDR3 runs 13 residues. CDR3 sequence reads: CASREPGGSEAFF. The CDR3, as DNA: TGTGCCAGCAGGGAACCAGGGGGCTCTGAAGCTTTCTTT.

This rearrangement joins TRBV18 to TRBJ1-6, with D possibly being TRBD1 (6 bases). This CDR3 region has 15 residues. V was shortened by 3 bases and J by 7 bases, with 13 bases between the two germline ends. The germline V gene has CDR1 KGHSH and CDR2 LQKENI. CDR3 coding DNA: TGTGCCAGCTCACCGGGGACACCTAGGAATTCACCCCTCCACTTT. It codes for CASSPGTPRNSPLHF.

The chain carries TRBV4-2 and TRBJ1-3; D is unclear. The V and J ends lost 7 bases and 0 bases respectively, with 13 bases between them. This CDR3 region has 15 residues. Looked up from germline, CDR1 is LGHNA and CDR2 is YNFKEQ. The DNA for the CDR3 is TGTGCCAGCACCCCGGGCCGATTCTCTGGAAACACCATATATTTT. Residues: CASTPGRFSGNTIYF.

The CDR3 DNA sequence: TGCGCCAGCAGTGCGGGGCTAGCGGGAACAGATACGCAGTATTTT. This translates into CASSAGLAGTDTQYF. The rearrangement links TRBV10-2 to TRBJ2-3, with TRBD2 matching 9 bases. CDR3 size: 15 residues. V shed 4 bases, J shed 3 bases, and the junction held 5 bases outside the gene matches. Looked up from germline, CDR1 is WSHSY and CDR2 is SAAADI.

V gene TRBV6-2 or TRBV6-3 combines with J gene TRBJ1-5; 8 positions agree with TRBD1. This CDR3 has 14 residues. The germline CDR1 and CDR2 sequences are MNHEY and SVGEGT. Trimming at V came to 5 bases and at J to 7 bases, leaving 7 bases not matched to a gene. The CDR3 loop reads CASSHDRGGQPQHF. In DNA form, the CDR3 reads TGTGCCAGCAGTCACGACAGGGGAGGCCAGCCCCAGCATTTT.

The CDR3 DNA sequence: TGTGCCAGCAGCCCATCGACGGGCACCGGGGAGCTGTTTTTT. It encodes CASSPSTGTGELFF. The V gene is TRBV11-3, the J gene TRBJ2-2; D is uncertain. The CDR3 is 14 amino acids. V lost 5 bases to trimming and J lost 4 bases, with 11 bases between them. Germline CDR1 is SGHNT and CDR2 is YENEEA.

CDR3 in DNA: TGTGCTAGTGCAATGGTAGGCAATCAGCCCCAGCATTTT. Protein sequence: CASAMVGNQPQHF. V usage is TRBV12-5 and J usage is TRBJ1-5, with no clear D. In germline, CDR1 is LGHNT, CDR2 FRNRAP. Trimming shortened V by 7 bases and J by 2 bases, and 9 bases separated the two germline ends. The CDR3 is 13 amino acids.

This chain uses TRBV4-2 with TRBJ1-2; 7 bases line up with TRBD1. This CDR3 has 15 amino acids. From germline, CDR1 is LGHNA and CDR2 YNFKEQ. V lost 3 bases, J lost 0 bases, and 4 bases stayed unmatched. This CDR3 is CASSHTGEANYGYTF. Here the CDR3 DNA reads TGTGCCAGCAGCCACACAGGGGAAGCTAACTATGGCTACACCTTC.

V is TRBV5-1 and J is TRBJ2-7; D uncertain. CDR1 is SGHRS and CDR2 is YFSETQ in the germline V gene. The V and J ends lost 4 bases and 3 bases respectively, with 17 bases between them. This CDR3 spans 15 amino acids. This CDR3 reads CASSQLAGSGYEQYF. The CDR3 region has the DNA TGCGCCAGCAGCCAACTGGCCGGGTCAGGCTACGAGCAGTACTTC.

The rearrangement joins TRBV11-3 to TRBJ1-1, with D maybe TRBD1 (6 bases). Germline V gene lookup returns CDR1 SGHNT and CDR2 YENEEA. V lost 8 bases to trimming and J lost 1 base, with 14 bases between them. The CDR3 is 14 residues long. CDR3 residues: CASDEGGPNTEAFF. CDR3 sequence (DNA): TGTGCCAGCGATGAAGGGGGACCGAACACTGAAGCTTTCTTT.

The chain couples TRBV5-1 to TRBJ2-7; D remains unclear. Trimming pared 0 bases from V and 2 bases from J, leaving 9 bases between. The CDR3 is 14 amino acids. Germline V gives CDR1 SGHRS, CDR2 YFSETQ. The CDR3 loop is CASSLEVSTYEQYF. CDR3 nucleotide sequence: TGCGCCAGCAGCTTGGAGGTCAGTACCTACGAGCAGTACTTC.

CDR3 DNA: TGTGCCAGCAGCCCTTTAGGGGGCTCTGGAAACACCATATATTTT. It translates to CASSPLGGSGNTIYF. The rearrangement uses TRBV5-5 and TRBJ1-3; D is perhaps TRBD1 (6 bases). The CDR3 totals 15 residues. The V gene lost 4 bases and the J gene lost 0 bases, with 11 bases spanning the gap. Germline CDR1 and CDR2: SGHKS and YYEKEE (reference sequence).

V gene TRBV24-1 combines with J gene TRBJ1-5; TRBD1 might be the D (5 bases). Trimming shortened V by 0 bases and J by 6 bases, and 8 bases separated the two germline ends. In germline, CDR1 is KGHDR, CDR2 SFDVKD. The CDR3 covers 14 residues. DNA of the CDR3: TGTGCCACCAGTGATTTGCAGGGTCCTCAGCCCCAGCATTTT. Translation gives CATSDLQGPQPQHF.

V gene TRBV27 combines with J gene TRBJ1-6; the match to TRBD1 covers 7 bases. Trimming cost V 6 bases and J 7 bases; bases outside gene matches: 0. Per the germline V gene, CDR1 is MNHEY and CDR2 is SMNVEV (reference sequence). This CDR3 spans 12 amino acids. CDR3 protein: CASRTGNSPLHF. Here the CDR3 DNA reads TGTGCCAGCAGGACAGGGAATTCACCCCTCCACTTT.

This chain links TRBV10-3 with TRBJ1-2; D is unresolved. With 1 base removed from V and 6 bases from J, the gap between germline ends came to 9 bases. Germline-derived CDR1 and CDR2 are ENHRY and SYGVKD. The CDR3 is made up of 13 amino acids. CDR3: CAISEFDSNGYTF. In nucleotides, the CDR3 is TGTGCCATCAGTGAGTTCGACTCGAATGGCTACACCTTC.

CDR3 amino acids: CASAPANTEAFF. The CDR3 coding sequence is TGTGCCAGCGCCCCCGCGAACACTGAAGCTTTCTTT. This chain joins TRBV3-1 (or the pseudogene TRBV3-2) and TRBJ1-1; D ambiguous. The CDR3 consists of 12 residues. V lost 8 bases and J lost 1, with 8 bases in between. In germline, CDR1 is LGHDT, CDR2 YNNKEL (reference sequence).

The rearrangement uses TRBV3-1 (or the pseudogene TRBV3-2) and TRBJ2-7, with D unresolved. Germline CDR1 reads LGHDT; CDR2 reads YNNKEL (reference sequence). V lost 0 bases and J lost 5, with 2 bases in between. This CDR3 is 11 amino acids long. This CDR3 is CASSQDHEQYF. Written as DNA, the CDR3 is TGTGCCAGCAGCCAAGATCACGAGCAGTACTTC.

The chain employs TRBV29-1 and TRBJ1-1; D call uncertain. V gave up 6 bases and J gave up 1 base, with 6 bases separating them. Germline V gene lookup returns CDR1 SQVTM and CDR2 ANQGSEA. The CDR3 length is 11 residues. The CDR3 region has the DNA TGCAGCGTGCTCAAGAACACTGAAGCTTTCTTT. It translates to CSVLKNTEAFF.